This entry lists 21 T cell receptor beta chains sequenced from one sample in a study of glioma-infiltrating T cells after dendritic cell vaccination. Repertoires were generated with immunoSEQ multiplex PCR, while TCRdb's copy carries only in-frame clones and drops some. The data hold about 90,000 clones, with more than 70% observed a single time. The sequences come from blood, collected before dendritic cell vaccination. The receptors stem from a human donor with glioblastoma.

V and J are TRBV5-6 and TRBJ2-1; TRBD2 might be the D (5 bases). The CDR3 contains 13 residues. In germline, CDR1 is SGHDT, CDR2 YYEEEE. V lost 3 bases and J lost 16, with 20 bases in between. The CDR3 region is CASSWKEDSSPFF. In nucleotides, the CDR3 is TGTGCCAGCAGCTGGAAAGAGGACTCCTCCCCCTTCTTC.

This clone has ten or more counts. The CDR3 nucleotides are TGCGCCAGCAGCCAGGATGGGACTAGCGGGAGGGGGGATGAGCAGTTCTTC. Protein sequence: CASSQDGTSGRGDEQFF. The chain combines TRBV4-3 with TRBJ2-1; 16 nucleotides align to TRBD2. The CDR3 spans 17 residues. With V trimmed by 3 bases and J by 8 bases, 7 bases remained unmatched. Germline V lookup: CDR1 LGHNA, CDR2 YSLEER.

Turning to this clone: The junction differs from germline at one of its ends, possibly a read error. The V gene is TRBV10-2, the J gene TRBJ2-1; a weak D match, TRBD2 (7 bases). Germline values: CDR1 WSHSY, CDR2 SAAADI. The CDR3 covers 15 residues. The CDR3 is CASRSGGGSSNEQFF. The CDR3 nucleotides read TGCGCCAGCAGATCGGGGGGCGGTTCCTCCAATGAGCAGTTCTTC.

The V and J genes are TRBV19 and TRBJ2-4; the D gene is possibly TRBD2 (7 bases). Trimming pared 3 bases from V and 3 bases from J, leaving 12 bases between. Germline CDR1 and CDR2: LNHDA and SQIVND (reference sequence). This CDR3 is built from 15 residues. The CDR3 is CASSIGGAVKNIQYF. CDR3 in DNA: TGTGCCAGTAGTATTGGGGGGGCGGTCAAAAACATTCAGTACTTC. Drawing the rest from reference TRBV19 and TRBJ2-4, the complete variable domain is DGGITQSPKYLFRKEGQNVTLSCEQNLNHDAMYWYRQDPGQGLRLIYYSQIVNDFQKGDIAEGYSVSREKKESFPLTVTSAQKNPTAFYLCASSIGGAVKNIQYFGAGTRLSVL.

The chain joins TRBV5-1 to TRBJ2-3; 7 nucleotides align to TRBD2. Per germline, CDR1 SGHRS and CDR2 YFSETQ. The CDR3 totals 14 residues. The J segment lost 4 bases and the V segment lost 4 bases, leaving 6 bases of the junction unmatched. The CDR3 sequence: CASSTGTIPDTQYF. The DNA for the CDR3 is TGCGCCAGCAGCACGGGGACTATTCCAGATACGCAGTATTTT. The full variable domain, rest sourced from reference TRBV5-1 and TRBJ2-3, is KAGVTQTPRYLIKTRGQQVTLSCSPISGHRSVSWYQQTPGQGLQFLFEYFSETQRNKGNFPGRFSGRQFSNSRSEMNVSTLELGDSALYLCASSTGTIPDTQYFGPGTRLTVL.

The sample holds a few counts of this clone. This chain links TRBV7-9 with TRBJ2-7; 7 bases line up with TRBD1. Trimming removed 2 bases from V and 2 bases from J; junction bases left unmatched: 3. This CDR3 comprises 14 residues. From germline, CDR1 is SEHNR and CDR2 FQNEAQ (reference sequence). CDR3 bases: TGTGCCAGCAGCTTAAGGGACAGAACCTACGAGCAGTACTTC. It codes for CASSLRDRTYEQYF.

The chain has TRBV4-1 and TRBJ1-1; TRBD1 aligns across 8 bases. V shed 4 bases and J 7 bases; nucleotides not matched to a gene: 8. The CDR3 is made up of 14 amino acids. Germline CDR1 is MGHRA and CDR2 is YSYEKL. CDR3 region: CASSLGQGRFEAFF. CDR3 DNA sequence: TGCGCCAGCAGCCTAGGACAGGGTCGTTTTGAAGCTTTCTTT.

The CDR3 is CASSPSNHGQATEAFF. The DNA for the CDR3 is TGTGCCAGCTCACCCAGCAACCACGGACAGGCCACTGAAGCTTTCTTT. The V call is TRBV18, the J call TRBJ1-1, with 7 bases matching TRBD1. The CDR3 covers 16 residues. V shed 3 bases and J 4 bases; nucleotides not matched to a gene: 11. CDR1 and CDR2 (germline): KGHSH, LQKENI.

This clone showed up just a few times. The rearrangement uses TRBV19 and TRBJ1-1; tentatively, D is TRBD1 (6 bases). There are 13 residues in the CDR3. Trimming shortened V by 8 bases and J by 7 bases, and 17 bases separated the two germline ends. In germline, CDR1 is LNHDA, CDR2 SQIVND (reference sequence). The CDR3 sequence is CASGTTGIVEAFF. CDR3 nucleotide sequence: TGTGCCAGTGGAACCACAGGGATTGTTGAAGCTTTCTTT. Full variable domain (rest looked up from reference TRBV19 and TRBJ1-1): DGGITQSPKYLFRKEGQNVTLSCEQNLNHDAMYWYRQDPGQGLRLIYYSQIVNDFQKGDIAEGYSVSREKKESFPLTVTSAQKNPTAFYLCASGTTGIVEAFFGQGTRLTVV.

This chain joins TRBV5-4 and TRBJ2-1, with 16 bases fitting TRBD2. V shed 4 bases, J shed 9 bases, and the junction held 10 bases outside the gene matches. Germline V gene data show CDR1 as SGHNT and CDR2 as YYREEE (reference sequence). The CDR3 is made up of 17 amino acids. DNA for the CDR3: TGTGCCAGCAGCGCCCGGGGGACTAGCGGGAGGGCCGGTGAGCAGTTCTTC. It is translated as CASSARGTSGRAGEQFF.

The chain is built from TRBV30 and TRBJ1-5; tentatively, D is TRBD1 (5 bases). Trimming took off 4 bases at V and 8 bases at J, with 15 bases between the two ends. Germline CDR1 and CDR2: GTSNPN and SVGIG (reference sequence). The CDR3 has 13 amino acids. CDR3 region: CAWTPGGSEPQHF. CDR3 sequence (DNA): TGTGCCTGGACCCCGGGGGGGTCCGAGCCCCAGCATTTT.

V gene TRBV9 combines with J gene TRBJ1-1; possibly TRBD1 for D (5 bases). The germline CDR1 and CDR2 sequences are SGDLS and YYNGEE. Trimming took 4 bases from V and 1 from J, leaving 11 bases between them. The CDR3 contains 14 residues. CDR3 loop: CASSWTSSNTEAFF. CDR3 bases: TGTGCCAGCAGCTGGACAAGCTCGAACACTGAAGCTTTCTTT.

The chain's CDR3 is CASSMQGIEAFF. The CDR3 bases are TGTGCCAGTAGTATGCAGGGCATTGAAGCTTTCTTT. The V call is TRBV19, the J call TRBJ1-1; tentative D call: TRBD1 (5 bases). From germline, CDR1 is LNHDA and CDR2 SQIVND (reference sequence). V was pared by 3 bases and J by 7 bases, with 9 bases between. The CDR3 runs to 12 residues. The whole variable domain, remainder taken from reference TRBV19 and TRBJ1-1, is DGGITQSPKYLFRKEGQNVTLSCEQNLNHDAMYWYRQDPGQGLRLIYYSQIVNDFQKGDIAEGYSVSREKKESFPLTVTSAQKNPTAFYLCASSMQGIEAFFGQGTRLTVV.

The table lists this clone with a few counts. V usage is TRBV4-3 and J usage is TRBJ1-2; D uncertain. Germline V CDR1 and CDR2: LGHNA, YSLEER. The germline V and J ends were trimmed by 0 bases and 5 bases, with 7 bases remaining between them. The CDR3 is made up of 13 amino acids. The CDR3 DNA sequence: TGCGCCAGCAGCCAAGATTTCCGGTATGGCTACACCTTC. This codes for CASSQDFRYGYTF.

A note on this clone: Its ends do not fully match the called genes, so a read error is possible. The chain employs TRBV29-1 and TRBJ2-1, with 7 bases aligning to TRBD1. CDR1 and CDR2 (germline): SQVTM, ANQGSEA. The CDR3 is 15 residues long. The CDR3 bases are TGCAGCGCTGAAGACTTAGGGACAGCCTACAATGAGCAGTTCTTC. Its translation: CSAEDLGTAYNEQFF.

This rearrangement joins TRBV5-1 to TRBJ2-3; 8 positions agree with TRBD2. Trimming removed 0 bases from V and 6 bases from J; junction bases left unmatched: 3. Germline CDR1 is SGHRS and CDR2 is YFSETQ. This CDR3 is built from 14 residues. For the CDR3, the DNA is TGCGCCAGCAGCTTGGGGACTAGCTGGGATACGCAGTATTTT. Translated: CASSLGTSWDTQYF.

V gene TRBV7-3 combines with J gene TRBJ2-3; D possibly corresponds to TRBD1 (5 bases). Per germline, CDR1 SGHTA and CDR2 FQGTGA. The ends were cut back, 2 bases at V and 3 bases at J, with 12 bases in the middle. CDR3 length equals 15 residues. The CDR3 bases are TGTGCCAGCAGCTTAGTCAGGGCCGGGACAGATACGCAGTATTTT. This gives the protein CASSLVRAGTDTQYF.

The table lists this clone with a few counts. This chain's CDR3 is CASSSGTGHTDTQYF. The CDR3 DNA reads as TGTGCCAGCAGCTCCGGGACAGGGCACACAGATACGCAGTATTTT. The V gene is TRBV5-6, the J gene TRBJ2-3; 9 bases align to TRBD1. This CDR3 is built from 15 residues. V lost 3 bases, J lost 2 bases, and 4 bases stayed unmatched. Per the germline V gene, CDR1 is SGHDT and CDR2 is YYEEEE.

The rearrangement links TRBV27 to TRBJ2-3; D may be TRBD2 (5 bases). The CDR3 has 15 residues. V was shortened by 3 bases and J by 0 bases, with 10 bases between the two germline ends. In germline, CDR1 is MNHEY, CDR2 SMNVEV (reference sequence). CDR3 sequence reads: CASSLRRVSTDTQYF. The CDR3 bases are TGTGCCAGCAGTTTGAGGCGGGTTAGCACAGATACGCAGTATTTT.

The chain recombines TRBV6-1 with TRBJ1-3; unclear D gene. CDR1 MNHNS and CDR2 SASEGT come from the germline V gene. CDR3 size: 13 residues. Trimming took off 7 bases at V and 0 bases at J, with 7 bases between the two ends. Here the CDR3 DNA reads TGTGCCAGCAAGGAGGTCTCTGGAAACACCATATATTTT. It yields the protein CASKEVSGNTIYF.

The chain uses TRBV6-1 and TRBJ1-1, with D unresolved. The CDR3 is made up of 14 amino acids. The germline V and J ends were trimmed by 2 bases and 0 bases, with 7 bases remaining between them. Per the germline V gene, CDR1 is MNHNS and CDR2 is SASEGT. Here the CDR3 DNA reads TGTGCCAGCAGTGAACGGGGTATGAACACTGAAGCTTTCTTT. Encoded protein: CASSERGMNTEAFF.